These 22 T cell receptor beta chains originate from one sample sequenced in a study of beta chain features in type 1 diabetes. Expressed TCRB transcripts were sequenced, since all the RNA that had been isolated was reverse transcribed. Here immunoSEQ multiplex PCR was the method, and the copy in TCRdb shows in-frame clones only, minus some. The table has around 240,000 clones, roughly two thirds seen once; the top ten hold 0.053%. Sequenced sample: naive CD4+ T cells from blood. The receptors were gathered from a man aged 30-40 years in good health.

V usage is TRBV30 and J usage is TRBJ1-2; possibly TRBD1 for D (5 bases). Germline-derived CDR1 and CDR2 are GTSNPN and SVGIG (reference sequence). The CDR3 has 13 amino acids. V was trimmed by 0 bases and J by 4 bases, leaving 9 bases between them. The DNA for the CDR3 is TGTGCCTGGAGTGTACCAGGGTTCTATGGCTACACCTTC. It codes for CAWSVPGFYGYTF.

Concerning this clone itself: Other DNA sequences in this sample translate to the same CDR3. This sequence joins TRBV11-2 and TRBJ2-7; no reliable D call. In germline, CDR1 is SGHAT, CDR2 FQNNGV. CDR3 size: 11 residues. V was trimmed by 5 bases and J by 1 base, leaving 3 bases between them. CDR3 DNA: TGTGCCAGCAGCCCATCCTACGAGCAGTACTTC. Translated: CASSPSYEQYF.

The chain combines TRBV4-3 with TRBJ1-5; D possibly corresponds to TRBD1 (5 bases). This CDR3 spans 15 amino acids. The germline gives CDR1 LGHNA, CDR2 YSLEER. V dropped 0 bases and J dropped 7 bases, with 13 bases sitting between them. CDR3 amino acids: CASSQDRGRGQPQHF. CDR3 DNA: TGCGCCAGCAGCCAAGATCGTGGGAGGGGACAGCCCCAGCATTTT.

CDR3 residues: CSVEAGMGYGYTF. The DNA for the CDR3 is TGCAGCGTTGAAGCTGGAATGGGCTATGGCTACACCTTC. The gene calls are TRBV29-1 and TRBJ1-2; D ambiguous. V was cut by 1 base and J by 4 bases, with 10 bases left in between. This CDR3 region has 13 residues. Germline CDR1 reads SQVTM; CDR2 reads ANQGSEA.

The chain employs TRBV7-9 and TRBJ2-1, with D possibly matching TRBD2 (5 bases). The length of the CDR3 is 15 residues. In germline, CDR1 is SEHNR, CDR2 FQNEAQ (reference sequence). Trimming stripped 1 base from V and 4 bases from J, with 11 bases between. The CDR3: CASSLGTRRYNEQFF. The DNA for the CDR3 is TGTGCCAGCAGCTTAGGGACTCGGAGATACAATGAGCAGTTCTTC.

V usage is TRBV30 and J usage is TRBJ2-7; D not resolved. V lost 1 base and J lost 0, with 10 bases in between. CDR3 length: 14 amino acids. Germline V gene sequence: CDR1 GTSNPN, CDR2 SVGIG (reference sequence). The CDR3 DNA is TGTGCCTGGAGTGAGCTGAGGAGCTCCTACGAGCAGTACTTC. Protein sequence: CAWSELRSSYEQYF.

The rearrangement uses TRBV30 and TRBJ2-2; D gene unclear. V dropped 5 bases and J dropped 1 base, with 11 bases sitting between them. The CDR3 is made up of 14 amino acids. Per germline, CDR1 GTSNPN and CDR2 SVGIG (reference sequence). CDR3 sequence (DNA): TGTGCCTGGGGGAAGACATTGAACACCGGGGAGCTGTTTTTT. This translates into CAWGKTLNTGELFF.

The V and J genes are TRBV9 and TRBJ2-7; D gene uncertain. The CDR3 runs to 16 residues. The V end lost 4 bases, the J end lost 5 bases, and 22 bases lay between the germline ends. The germline gives CDR1 SGDLS, CDR2 YYNGEE. The CDR3 sequence is CASSPSEVMGGHEQYF. The CDR3 nucleotides are TGTGCCAGCAGCCCCAGTGAGGTCATGGGCGGCCACGAGCAGTACTTC.

Here the CDR3 DNA reads TGCAGCGTTGGCGGAACCCGGAACGAGCAGTACTTC. It encodes CSVGGTRNEQYF. The chain combines TRBV29-1 with TRBJ2-7; the D is unclear. The CDR3 spans 12 residues. The germline V gene encodes CDR1 SQVTM and CDR2 ANQGSEA. Trimming took 4 bases from V and 5 from J, leaving 12 bases between them.

This chain uses TRBV18 with TRBJ2-1; D possibly corresponds to TRBD2 (6 bases). Germline V CDR1 and CDR2: KGHSH, LQKENI. The ends were cut back, 5 bases at V and 6 bases at J, with 14 bases in the middle. The CDR3 sequence is 14 residues long. CDR3 coding DNA: TGTGCCAGCTCAGACTCGACGGGGGTCAATGAGCAGTTCTTC. It codes for CASSDSTGVNEQFF.

In this sample, this clone turned up once. This chain links TRBV6-6 with TRBJ2-3; TRBD1 might be the D (6 bases). Between the trimmed V and J ends, which lost 4 bases and 5 bases, there was a span of 10 bases. Germline CDR1 MNHNY, CDR2 SVGAGI (reference sequence). The CDR3 sequence is 13 residues long. This CDR3 is CASSSIGGDTQYF. The CDR3, as DNA: TGTGCCAGCAGTTCTATAGGGGGAGATACGCAGTATTTT.

This clone was detected only a few times. This chain uses TRBV5-4 with TRBJ2-7, with 12 bases aligning to TRBD2. This CDR3 has 15 amino acids. Germline V gives CDR1 SGHNT, CDR2 YYREEE (reference sequence). Trimming took 3 bases from V and 4 from J; bases not matched to a gene: 5. The CDR3 DNA reads TGTGCCAGCAGCTCTCCCGGACTAGCGGGATACGAGCAGTACTTC. Its translation is CASSSPGLAGYEQYF.

This chain joins TRBV7-2 and TRBJ2-7; the match to TRBD2 covers 9 bases. CDR1 and CDR2 from the germline V gene are SGHTA and FQGNSA. The ends lost 1 base at V and 2 bases at J; junction bases unmatched: 6. CDR3 length: 16 residues. For the CDR3, the DNA is TGTGCCAGCAGCTTAGTTAGCGGGGGTGACACCTACGAGCAGTACTTC. Protein: CASSLVSGGDTYEQYF.

The rearrangement joins TRBV11-2 to TRBJ2-5; D is unclear. The CDR3 has 13 amino acids. Germline values: CDR1 SGHAT, CDR2 FQNNGV. V was cut by 1 base and J by 5 bases, with 8 bases left in between. The CDR3 region is CASSLGLGETQYF. The CDR3 DNA reads TGTGCCAGCAGCTTAGGCCTCGGGGAGACCCAGTACTTC.

This clone was counted between two and nine times. The chain carries TRBV14 and TRBJ2-4; 9 positions match TRBD1. This CDR3 is 14 amino acids long. Germline V CDR1 and CDR2: SGHDN, FVKESK. After removal of 4 bases from V and 9 bases from J, the junction contained 7 bases not matched to a gene. This CDR3 reads CASSPTGGLGIQYF. In DNA, the CDR3 is TGTGCCAGCAGCCCAACAGGGGGCTTGGGCATTCAGTACTTC.

The chain carries TRBV30 and TRBJ1-4; D perhaps matches TRBD1 (5 bases). Trimming pared 2 bases from V and 8 bases from J, leaving 12 bases between. Germline V gene lookup returns CDR1 GTSNPN and CDR2 SVGIG (reference sequence). The CDR3 is made up of 13 amino acids. Written as DNA, the CDR3 is TGTGCCTGGAGTTTAGGGGCCTGGGAAAAACTGTTTTTT. Its protein product is CAWSLGAWEKLFF. Combining the CDR3 with reference TRBV30 and TRBJ1-4 gives the whole variable domain SQTIHQWPATLVQPVGSPLSLECTVEGTSNPNLYWYRQAAGRGLQLLFYSVGIGQISSEVPQNLSASRPQDRQFILSSKKLLLSDSGFYLCAWSLGAWEKLFFGSGTQLSVL.

This clone was recorded a few times. The chain couples TRBV13 to TRBJ2-1; no definite D call. This CDR3 has 10 amino acids. Deletions cut 2 bases from V and 7 bases from J, with 0 bases between. The germline gives CDR1 PRHDT, CDR2 FYEKMQ (reference sequence). The CDR3 loop reads CASSLNEQFF. Written as DNA, the CDR3 is TGTGCCAGCAGCTTAAATGAGCAGTTCTTC. Filled out from reference TRBV13 and TRBJ2-1, the complete variable domain reads AAGVIQSPRHLIKEKRETATLKCYPIPRHDTVYWYQQGPGQDPQFLISFYEKMQSDKGSIPDRFSAQQFSDYHSELNMSSLELGDSALYFCASSLNEQFFGPGTRLTVL.

This chain's CDR3 is CASGLDLDIQYF. The DNA of the CDR3 is TGTGCTAGTGGTTTGGACCTAGACATTCAGTACTTC. The chain links TRBV12-5 to TRBJ2-4, with unresolved D. CDR3 length equals 12 residues. V was trimmed by 1 base and J by 8 bases, leaving 6 bases between them. Germline V gene sequence: CDR1 LGHNT, CDR2 FRNRAP.

The chain uses TRBV7-2 and TRBJ1-5; D ambiguous. Between the trimmed V and J ends, which lost 5 bases and 9 bases, there was a span of 14 bases. Per germline, CDR1 SGHTA and CDR2 FQGNSA. There are 13 residues in the CDR3. CDR3 loop: CASSRDGEAPQHF. In nucleotides, the CDR3 is TGTGCCAGCAGCCGAGACGGGGAGGCGCCCCAGCATTTT.

The J gene is TRBJ2-3, the V gene TRBV11-2; no definite D call. Trimming took 1 base from V and 6 from J, leaving 11 bases between them. This CDR3 has 14 amino acids. Per the germline V gene, CDR1 is SGHAT and CDR2 is FQNNGV. CDR3 residues: CASSLARPIDTQYF. The CDR3 nucleotides read TGTGCCAGCAGCTTAGCGCGGCCTATCGATACGCAGTATTTT.

This chain links TRBV30 with TRBJ2-5, with 9 bases that match TRBD2. Trimming took 1 base from V and 1 from J; bases not matched to a gene: 7. The CDR3 contains 16 residues. The germline CDR1 and CDR2 sequences are GTSNPN and SVGIG (reference sequence). CDR3 amino acids: CAWSESSGVLQETQYF. CDR3 coding DNA: TGTGCCTGGAGTGAGTCTAGCGGGGTGCTCCAAGAGACCCAGTACTTC. The full variable domain, with the rest looked up from reference TRBV30 and TRBJ2-5, is SQTIHQWPATLVQPVGSPLSLECTVEGTSNPNLYWYRQAAGRGLQLLFYSVGIGQISSEVPQNLSASRPQDRQFILSSKKLLLSDSGFYLCAWSESSGVLQETQYFGPGTRLLVL.

This sequence joins TRBV30 and TRBJ2-7; D uncertain. The CDR3 covers 14 residues. CDR1 is GTSNPN and CDR2 is SVGIG in the germline V gene (reference sequence). Trimming shortened V by 0 bases and J by 0 bases, and 9 bases separated the two germline ends. CDR3 amino acids: CAWSVIAGSYEQYF. CDR3 bases: TGTGCCTGGAGTGTAATTGCAGGCTCCTACGAGCAGTACTTC.